In its sample, the clone carrying this T cell receptor (beta chain) was seen a few times. As yet, its antigen is unknown. cDNA molecules, individually, were tagged with unique molecular identifiers. MiXCR, applied by TCRdb to the 5' RACE reads, yields one record per CDR3 protein. The sample carries tens of thousands of distinct CDR3 sequences, approximately 13% recorded once. In germline, CDR1 is SGHRS, CDR2 YFSETQ. Trimming left V 0 bases short and J 3 bases short, with 12 bases between. CDR3 size: 15 residues. The data stem from a study of early T cells in non-severe SARS-CoV-2 infection. About the study: Whole-blood bulk RNA, unsorted, was sequenced, and chains were unpaired. Study conclusions and caveats: Lookups in VDJdb leaned toward anti-spike CD8 responses and missed private and CD4 specificities.

The receptor comes from an adult who was a healthcare worker with PCR-confirmed SARS-CoV-2 infection or an uninfected control (not recorded which). Sequences were obtained from whole blood. The chain has TRBV5-1 and TRBJ1-1, with D perhaps TRBD1 (5 bases). CDR3 nucleotides: TGCGCCAGCAGCTTGGACCAGGGAGGGGACACTGAAGCTTTCTTT. Its translation is CASSLDQGGDTEAFF.